The 26 T cell receptor beta chains below all came from one sample that was sequenced in a study of T cells in Graves' hyperthyroidism and ophthalmopathy. Amplification of TCR beta CDR3 regions was performed using RNA transcripts as template. TCR CDR3 underwent first-round RT-PCR with the HTBI primer set. TCRdb recomputed calls from the multiplex PCR reads with MiXCR, one row per CDR3 protein. The sample has hundreds of thousands of distinct CDR3 sequences; around 15% are singletons. The sample consisted of blood. These receptors came from a woman aged 18-35 years with Graves' hyperthyroidism.

This clonotype was counted many times. The chain joins TRBV12-3 or TRBV12-4 to TRBJ1-2; 7 bases align to TRBD1. The CDR3 has 16 amino acids. V trimming: 3 bases; J trimming: 6 bases; junction bases outside the gene matches: 13. As DNA, the CDR3 is TGTGCCAGCAGTTTTAGAGACAGGGTGTACGTGAATGGCTACACCTTC. It specifies CASSFRDRVYVNGYTF.

The chain couples TRBV29-1 to TRBJ1-2; 7 bases map to TRBD1. This CDR3 region has 13 residues. The V gene's germline CDR1 is SQVTM and CDR2 ANQGSEA. Unmatched junction bases numbered 10, after V lost 7 bases and J lost 5 bases. The CDR3 DNA sequence: TGCAGCGCCCGACAGGGTGGCGGATATGGCTACACCTTC. It translates to CSARQGGGYGYTF.

The V call is TRBV20-1, the J call TRBJ2-3, with 8 bases that match TRBD1. This CDR3 has 13 residues. Germline CDR1 reads DFQATT; CDR2 reads SNEGSKA (reference sequence). The ends lost 4 bases at V and 6 bases at J; junction bases unmatched: 6. CDR3: CSAKNHRGDTQYF. CDR3 bases: TGCAGTGCTAAGAACCACAGGGGGGATACGCAGTATTTT.

A few counts support this clonotype. The chain links TRBV5-5 to TRBJ2-1; TRBD1 matches at 11 bases. After removal of 7 bases from V and 5 bases from J, the junction contained 8 bases not matched to a gene. This CDR3 region has 15 residues. CDR1 and CDR2 (germline): SGHKS, YYEKEE (reference sequence). CDR3 region: CASLFRDRGDNEQFF. The CDR3 region has the DNA TGTGCCAGCCTATTCCGGGACAGGGGGGACAATGAGCAGTTCTTC.

In the case of this clonotype: This sequence may be a read error, since a much larger clone differs from it by one base. V usage is TRBV7-3 and J usage is TRBJ2-2; 9 bases map to TRBD1. Germline CDR1 and CDR2: SGHTA and FQGTGA. With V trimmed by 2 bases and J by 4 bases, 5 bases remained unmatched. CDR3 size: 16 residues. Written as DNA, the CDR3 is TGTGCCAGCAGCTTAGTAGGGACAGGGTTCACCGGGGAGCTGTTTTTT. It specifies CASSLVGTGFTGELFF.

This clonotype has ten or more counts. The chain recombines TRBV11-2 with TRBJ2-7, with 11 bases matching TRBD2. The CDR3 contains 18 residues. Trimming removed 8 bases from V and 5 bases from J; junction bases left unmatched: 20. Germline CDR1 reads SGHAT; CDR2 reads FQNNGV. The chain's CDR3 is CASRLGGLAELGSHEQYF. DNA for the CDR3: TGTGCCAGCCGCCTCGGGGGACTAGCGGAGTTGGGTAGCCACGAGCAGTACTTC.

The V call is TRBV15, the J call TRBJ1-6; 8 bases fit TRBD1. The CDR3 runs 15 residues. V shed 5 bases, J shed 8 bases, and the junction held 8 bases outside the gene matches. From germline, CDR1 is LNHNV and CDR2 YYDKDF (reference sequence). The CDR3 protein is CATSARDRRYSPLHF. CDR3 nucleotides: TGTGCCACCAGCGCCCGGGACAGGAGGTATTCACCCCTCCACTTT.

This clonotype was detected ten times or more. The rearrangement uses TRBV12-3 or TRBV12-4 and TRBJ1-5; no definite D call. Trimming left V 1 base short and J 4 bases short, with 5 bases between. The CDR3 consists of 13 residues. DNA for the CDR3: TGTGCCAGCAGTTTAGTTAGGAATCAGCCCCAGCATTTT. Translating it yields CASSLVRNQPQHF.

About this clonotype itself: Relative to the germline gene, one junction end is altered; a read error may explain this. The chain is built from TRBV6-1 and TRBJ2-2; 10 bases fit TRBD2. This CDR3 is 16 amino acids long. Germline V lookup: CDR1 MNHNS, CDR2 SASEGT. The CDR3 loop reads CASREASGRNTGELFF. CDR3 in DNA: TGTGCCAGCAGGGAAGCTAGCGGGAGGAACACCGGGGAGCTGTTTTTT.

This clonotype has ten or more counts. This chain uses TRBV30 with TRBJ2-5; 10 bases map to TRBD2. CDR3 length: 14 amino acids. V was clipped by 3 bases and J by 5 bases; unmatched bases: 6. The germline V gene encodes CDR1 GTSNPN and CDR2 SVGIG (reference sequence). CDR3 in amino acids: CAWSAAGGRETQYF. DNA of the CDR3: TGTGCCTGGAGCGCAGCGGGAGGGCGGGAGACCCAGTACTTC.

This clonotype was detected ten times or more. This chain links TRBV3-1 with TRBJ2-4; D may be TRBD1 (5 bases). V was pared by 8 bases and J by 6 bases, with 14 bases between. This CDR3 comprises 13 residues. Germline values: CDR1 LGHDT, CDR2 YNNKEL (reference sequence). The CDR3 nucleotides are TGTGCCAGCGCGCTAAGGGGCGGAAACATTCAGTACTTC. As protein: CASALRGGNIQYF.

This sequence joins TRBV19 and TRBJ2-1; 7 bases are shared with TRBD2. V shed 3 bases and J 9 bases; nucleotides not matched to a gene: 8. The CDR3 is made up of 14 amino acids. Germline V lookup: CDR1 LNHDA, CDR2 SQIVND (reference sequence). The DNA of the CDR3 is TGTGCCAGTAGTATGGGACTACTGCAATCTGAGCAGTTCTTC. Translated, it gives CASSMGLLQSEQFF.

This clonotype was seen a handful of times. The V and J genes are TRBV20-1 and TRBJ2-5, with D perhaps TRBD1 or TRBD2 (5 bases each). The germline V and J ends were trimmed by 6 bases and 2 bases, with 25 bases remaining between them. This CDR3 spans 17 amino acids. Germline V lookup: CDR1 DFQATT, CDR2 SNEGSKA (reference sequence). This CDR3 is CSAALWGPHRNQETQYF. CDR3 nucleotide sequence: TGCAGTGCGGCCCTCTGGGGACCTCACCGGAATCAAGAGACCCAGTACTTC.

V usage is TRBV4-3 and J usage is TRBJ2-7; possibly TRBD2 for D (6 bases). The CDR3 runs 14 residues. Germline values: CDR1 LGHNA, CDR2 YSLEER. Trimming stripped 0 bases from V and 3 bases from J, with 9 bases between. This CDR3 reads CASSQDRTIYEQYF. The CDR3 region has the DNA TGCGCCAGCAGCCAAGACAGGACTATCTACGAGCAGTACTTC.

This clonotype was found many times. The rearrangement joins TRBV2 to TRBJ1-6; no definite D call. CDR1 is SNHLY and CDR2 is FYNNEI in the germline V gene. V was pared by 8 bases and J by 0 bases, with 11 bases between. There are 15 residues in the CDR3. CDR3 nucleotide sequence: TGTGCCAGCCGAGCGGCGAGCTCCTATAATTCACCCCTCCACTTT. Translation: CASRAASSYNSPLHF.

The rearrangement links TRBV4-1 to TRBJ1-1; D not resolved. This CDR3 has 15 residues. Trimming stripped 0 bases from V and 4 bases from J, with 12 bases between. Germline V gene lookup returns CDR1 MGHRA and CDR2 YSYEKL. CDR3 in amino acids: CASSQDRFGSTEAFF. CDR3 DNA sequence: TGCGCCAGCAGCCAAGATCGTTTTGGTAGCACTGAAGCTTTCTTT.

This clonotype was seen a few times. The chain has TRBV5-1 and TRBJ2-1; a possible D gene is TRBD1 (6 bases). Trimming left V 4 bases short and J 0 bases short, with 14 bases between. The CDR3 consists of 16 residues. Per the germline V gene, CDR1 is SGHRS and CDR2 is YFSETQ. CDR3 amino acids: CASSLDRLSSYNEQFF. The CDR3 bases are TGCGCCAGCAGCCTTGACAGGCTGAGCTCCTACAATGAGCAGTTCTTC.

The J gene is TRBJ1-4, the V gene TRBV10-3, with D possibly being TRBD1 (5 bases). The CDR3 is 15 amino acids. V gave up 2 bases and J gave up 5 bases, with 12 bases separating them. CDR1 is ENHRY and CDR2 is SYGVKD in the germline V gene. The CDR3 region is CAISERGSRNEKLFF. CDR3 nucleotides: TGTGCCATCAGTGAGAGGGGCTCCCGGAATGAAAAACTGTTTTTT.

This clonotype has at least ten counts. J is TRBJ2-7 and V is TRBV3-1, with a weak D call TRBD2 (5 bases). V lost 4 bases to trimming and J lost 1 base, with 20 bases between them. Germline lookup yields CDR1 LGHDT and CDR2 YNNKEL (reference sequence). This CDR3 is built from 17 residues. DNA of the CDR3: TGTGCCAGCAGCCCAGACCTTCCCGAACGGGGTTCCTACGAGCAGTACTTC. Translation gives CASSPDLPERGSYEQYF.

This clonotype was counted between two and nine times. V gene TRBV10-3 combines with J gene TRBJ1-4, with 7 bases fitting TRBD1. V shed 6 bases and J 2 bases; nucleotides not matched to a gene: 3. Germline assignment: CDR1 ENHRY and CDR2 SYGVKD. This CDR3 contains 14 residues. DNA for the CDR3: TGTGCCATCAGCTTGACAGGGACTAATGAAAAACTGTTTTTT. Protein sequence: CAISLTGTNEKLFF.

The chain links TRBV3-1 to TRBJ2-4; 9 bases match TRBD2. V trimming: 0 bases; J trimming: 2 bases; junction bases outside the gene matches: 11. CDR3 length: 19 residues. Germline loops: CDR1 LGHDT, CDR2 YNNKEL (reference sequence). The CDR3 loop is CASSQEIASGRPSKNIQYF. CDR3 bases: TGTGCCAGCAGCCAAGAAATTGCGAGCGGGAGGCCCTCCAAAAACATTCAGTACTTC. Variable domain in full (rest from reference TRBV3-1 and TRBJ2-4): DTAVSQTPKYLVTQMGNDKSIKCEQNLGHDTMYWYKQDSKKFLKIMFSYNNKELIINETVPNRFSPKSPDKAHLNLHINSLELGDSAVYFCASSQEIASGRPSKNIQYFGAGTRLSVL.

This clonotype showed up just a few times. The rearrangement joins TRBV4-3 to TRBJ2-3; 7 nucleotides align to TRBD1. The CDR3 spans 17 residues. V was clipped by 0 bases and J by 0 bases; unmatched bases: 6. Germline CDR1 LGHNA, CDR2 YSLEER. Written as DNA, the CDR3 is TGCGCCAGCAGCCAAGAGAACCGACAGGGAAGCACAGATACGCAGTATTTT. Its translation: CASSQENRQGSTDTQYF.

This clonotype was recorded at least ten times. The chain recombines TRBV7-8 with TRBJ2-1; 12 bases map to TRBD2. The V segment lost 5 bases and the J segment 8 bases; nucleotides outside the gene matches: 10. The CDR3 extends over 16 amino acids. Germline V gene lookup returns CDR1 SGHVS and CDR2 FQNEAQ. This chain's CDR3 is CASSLRTSGKGDEQFF. The CDR3 region has the DNA TGTGCCAGCAGCCTACGGACTAGCGGGAAGGGGGATGAGCAGTTCTTC.

This chain joins TRBV6-1 and TRBJ2-7, with D possibly matching TRBD1 (5 bases). Trimming left V 8 bases short and J 1 base short, with 18 bases between. The CDR3 has 15 residues. Germline V gene data show CDR1 as MNHNS and CDR2 as SASEGT. The CDR3 loop reads CASLAQGYPSYEQYF. The CDR3 nucleotides read TGTGCCAGCCTGGCCCAGGGTTACCCTTCCTACGAGCAGTACTTC.

The chain joins TRBV12-3 or TRBV12-4 to TRBJ2-7; D might be TRBD1 or TRBD2, each matching 6 bases. The V and J ends lost 8 bases and 5 bases respectively, with 19 bases between them. The CDR3 runs 14 residues. CDR3 residues: CASRMGAGLDEQYF. CDR3 nucleotide sequence: TGTGCCAGCCGAATGGGGGCGGGGCTCGACGAGCAGTACTTC.

Details on this clonotype: Being one base from a much bigger clone, this may be a read error. A read error is likely, as this CDR3 ends without the conserved phenylalanine or tryptophan. The chain links TRBV29-1 to TRBJ2-1, with no clear D. The V and J ends lost 7 bases and 0 bases respectively, with 10 bases between them. CDR3 length: 13 amino acids. Germline values: CDR1 SQVTM, CDR2 ANQGSEA. The CDR3 bases are TGCAGCGCCTTCAGAAACTCCTACAATGAGCAGTTCTCC. Amino acids: CSAFRNSYNEQFS.